This TCR beta chain originates from a study of blood T cell repertoires in COVID-19. Study information: The cDNA or gDNA used as material had been derived from T cells, B-cell-depleted T cells, or PBMCs.

CDR1 and CDR2 (germline): LNHDA, SQIVND (reference sequence). The V and J ends lost 3 bases and 10 bases, in that order; junction bases with no gene match: 6. The CDR3 extends over 13 amino acids. How the authors handled the data: Using reference gene primer amplification, nucleated cell counts were estimated. The table came from immunoSEQ multiplex PCR; TCRdb's copy has only in-frame clones and leaves some out. V, J and clone size are those of that table, while D and trimming were read from the DNA. The profile covers 35,000 to 50,000 clones, with almost 85% appearing a single time and about 25% taken by the ten largest.

The clonotype originates from a woman aged 55-69 years with acute or convalescent COVID-19. The chain combines TRBV19 with TRBJ2-1; 7 bases fit TRBD1. Sample: peripheral blood. The CDR3 nucleotides read TGTGCCAGTAGTATTCCACAGGGGAAAGAGCAGTTCTTC. Amino acid sequence: CASSIPQGKEQFF.